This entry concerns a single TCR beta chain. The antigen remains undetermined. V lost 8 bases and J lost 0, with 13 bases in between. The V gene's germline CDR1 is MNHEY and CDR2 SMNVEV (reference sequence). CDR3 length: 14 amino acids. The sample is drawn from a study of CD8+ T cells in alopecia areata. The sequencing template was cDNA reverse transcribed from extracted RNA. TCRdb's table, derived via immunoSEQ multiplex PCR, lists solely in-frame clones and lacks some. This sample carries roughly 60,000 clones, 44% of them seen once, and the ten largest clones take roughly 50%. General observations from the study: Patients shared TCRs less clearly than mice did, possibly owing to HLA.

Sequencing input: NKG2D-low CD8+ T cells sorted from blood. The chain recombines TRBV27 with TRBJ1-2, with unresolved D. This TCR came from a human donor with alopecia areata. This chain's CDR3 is CASGWSLANYGYTF. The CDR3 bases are TGTGCCAGCGGATGGTCCTTAGCTAACTATGGCTACACCTTC.